A selection of T cell receptor beta chains follows, all from one sample in a study of blood T cell repertoires in COVID-19. The assay was immunoSEQ multiplex PCR, and TCRdb's table has in-frame clones only and misses some. The sample comprises 170,000 or so clones, approximately 89% of which are singletons, and roughly 6.2% rests with the top ten. The sample comprised PBMCs or T cells enriched from blood (not recorded which). The source is a middle-aged man who had recovered from COVID-19. The CDR3 runs from the conserved cysteine through the conserved F or W. The D gene is left open where the match is weak. Size is omitted from some rows. Given values are once, few, many or a class for expanded clones.

J,D,size,V,DNA,CDR3
TRBJ2-7,TRBD2,NA,TRBV3-1/TRBV3-2,TGTGCCAGCGGTGTCGGGGGGTACGAGCAGTACTTC,CASGVGGYEQYF
TRBJ2-5,NA,NA,TRBV11-3,TGTGCCAGCAGCCCCCTCCCCGCACGGGAGACCCAGTACTTC,CASSPLPARETQYF
TRBJ2-1,NA,NA,TRBV9,TGTGCCAGCAGCGTAGGGGACACGTCCTACAATGAGCAGTTCTTC,CASSVGDTSYNEQFF
TRBJ2-1,NA,NA,TRBV19,TGTGCCAGTAGTATGGGCACAAGCTCCTACAATGAGCAGTTCTTC,CASSMGTSSYNEQFF
TRBJ1-2,NA,NA,TRBV28,TGTGCCAGCTTACACTTGCAGGGGAACTATGGCTACACCTTC,CASLHLQGNYGYTF
TRBJ1-1,NA,NA,TRBV29-1,TGCAGCGTTGTTGTCGGGGGTGGTAGTGAAGCTTTCTTT,CSVVVGGGSEAFF
TRBJ1-5,TRBD1,NA,TRBV19,TGTGCCAGTAGTGGACAGGGGAGCTATAGCAATCAGCCCCAGCATTTT,CASSGQGSYSNQPQHF
TRBJ1-1,NA,NA,TRBV4-1,TGCGCCAGCAGCCAGGGGGACATCTCGAACACTGAAGCTTTCTTT,CASSQGDISNTEAFF
TRBJ1-1,NA,NA,TRBV19,TGTGCCAGCAATACAGTATCGAACACTGAAGCTTTCTTT,CASNTVSNTEAFF
TRBJ1-5,TRBD1,NA,TRBV28,TGTGCCAGCAGTTATCGAGGGACAGGCGGCTACCAGCCCCAGCATTTT,CASSYRGTGGYQPQHF
TRBJ1-1,NA,NA,TRBV10-1,TGCGCCAGCAGTGACGGGGGGCGGGCAGCTTTCTTT,CASSDGGRAAFF
TRBJ2-7,TRBD2,few,TRBV3-1/TRBV3-2,TGTGCCAGCAGCCAAGCCGTACAAAGACCCGGTGGACTAGCGGGGGGCCGGCAGTACTTC,CASSQAVQRPGGLAGGRQYF
TRBJ1-1,NA,NA,TRBV10-1,TGCGCCAGCAGTCCAACGGACAGCCTGAATAGAGCTTTCTTT,CASSPTDSLNRAFF
TRBJ1-2,NA,NA,TRBV5-8,TGTGCCAGCAGCTTGTCCGGGAGCTATGGCTACACCTTC,CASSLSGSYGYTF
TRBJ1-1,NA,NA,TRBV5-1,TGCGCCAGCAGCTTGGAGCCCCGGGTACGGAACACTGAAGCTTTCTTT,CASSLEPRVRNTEAFF
TRBJ1-2,NA,NA,TRBV10-3,TGTGCCATCAGTGAGACCGAGAACTATGGCTACACCTTC,CAISETENYGYTF
TRBJ1-1,NA,NA,TRBV11-2,TGTGCCAGCAGCTTAGATCTCGCAGGTGAAGCTTTCTTT,CASSLDLAGEAFF
TRBJ2-1,NA,NA,TRBV30,TGTGCCTGGAGTTTCCGAGATGAGCAGTTCTTC,CAWSFRDEQFF
TRBJ1-5,TRBD1,NA,TRBV28,TGTGCCAGCAGACCAGACAGGGGAAGCAATCAGCCCCAGCATTTT,CASRPDRGSNQPQHF
TRBJ1-5,NA,NA,TRBV28,TGTGCCAGCACCCAAGCCGGGGACAATCAGCCCCAGCATTTT,CASTQAGDNQPQHF
TRBJ2-1,NA,many,TRBV27,TGTGCCAGCAGTGGTTCGGGCGGGGTATACAATGAGCAGTTCTTC,CASSGSGGVYNEQFF
TRBJ1-6,NA,once,TRBV15,TGTGCCACCAGCGAACGGGGTTATAATTCACCCCTCCACTTT,CATSERGYNSPLHF
TRBJ2-5,NA,NA,TRBV5-6,TGTGCCAGCTCATCGGGATTCCTCAAAGAGACCCAGTACTTC,CASSSGFLKETQYF
TRBJ2-5,NA,NA,TRBV27,TGTGCCAGCAGTTTCGCGCTTCAAGAGACCCAGTACTTC,CASSFALQETQYF
TRBJ1-4,NA,NA,TRBV30,TGTGCCTGGAGTGTAGGAGGGGCCGATTCCGGAAAACTGTTTTTT,CAWSVGGADSGKLFF